Shown below are 26 T cell receptor beta chains from a single sample sequenced in a study of cytomegalovirus exposure and HLA in healthy donors. In the PCR, 60 Vbeta and 13 Jbeta primers were used. Assay used: immunoSEQ multiplex PCR; TCRdb lists only in-frame clones, some missing. The sample has 100,000 to 150,000 clones, approximately 74% seen once. The sequenced sample consisted of PBMCs. Receptor source: a male donor in good health and CMV-seronegative.

The table lists this clone with a count of one. J is TRBJ1-1 and V is TRBV6-5, with D perhaps TRBD1 (6 bases). The V gene's germline CDR1 is MNHEY and CDR2 SVGAGI. CDR3 size: 11 residues. Trimming cost V 0 bases and J 10 bases, with 6 bases left between them. CDR3 sequence reads: CASSYSTGAFF. In DNA, the CDR3 is TGTGCCAGCAGTTACTCGACAGGAGCTTTCTTT.

This chain links TRBV18 with TRBJ2-3; the match to TRBD2 covers 13 bases. CDR1 and CDR2 from the germline V gene are KGHSH and LQKENI. V lost 3 bases to trimming and J lost 1 base; unmatched junction nucleotides: 4. CDR3 length: 17 amino acids. The CDR3 DNA reads as TGTGCCAGCTCACCCGGGACTAGCGGGGTTGGCACAGATACGCAGTATTTT. Translated, it gives CASSPGTSGVGTDTQYF.

J is TRBJ2-4 and V is TRBV2; D is possibly TRBD2 (5 bases). Per germline, CDR1 SNHLY and CDR2 FYNNEI. V was trimmed by 1 base and J by 7 bases, leaving 17 bases between them. The CDR3 is 16 amino acids. DNA of the CDR3: TGTGCCAGCAGTGAAGGCCTCCGGGGTGGTAGGAACATTCAGTACTTC. It is translated as CASSEGLRGGRNIQYF. Filled out from reference TRBV2 and TRBJ2-4, the complete variable domain reads EPEVTQTPSHQVTQMGQEVILRCVPISNHLYFYWYRQILGQKVEFLVSFYNNEISEKSEIFDDQFSVERPDGSNFTLKIRSTKLEDSAMYFCASSEGLRGGRNIQYFGAGTRLSVL.

This sequence joins TRBV7-9 and TRBJ2-4; D is possibly TRBD2 (6 bases). Deletions cut 3 bases from V and 1 base from J, with 10 bases between. The CDR3 runs 15 residues. Germline-derived CDR1 and CDR2 are SEHNR and FQNEAQ (reference sequence). The CDR3 sequence: CASSFSGRAKNIQYF. The DNA of the CDR3 is TGTGCCAGCAGCTTTTCGGGGAGGGCCAAAAACATTCAGTACTTC.

This clone counts as medium-sized (0.01 to 0.1%). The V gene is TRBV6-5, the J gene TRBJ1-2; 8 nucleotides line up with TRBD1. With 4 bases clipped from V and 5 bases from J, the junction kept 3 bases outside the gene matches. This CDR3 contains 13 residues. Per germline, CDR1 MNHEY and CDR2 SVGAGI. CDR3 residues: CASSWDRTYGYTF. CDR3 in DNA: TGTGCCAGCAGTTGGGACAGGACATATGGCTACACCTTC.

The genes are TRBV5-4 and TRBJ2-7, with 9 bases identical to TRBD2. Unmatched junction bases numbered 10, after V lost 0 bases and J lost 6 bases. CDR1 SGHNT and CDR2 YYREEE come from the germline V gene (reference sequence). CDR3 length: 16 residues. The CDR3 spells CASSLGGSGGNTEQYF. CDR3 nucleotides: TGTGCCAGCAGCTTGGGGGGCAGCGGGGGGAATACCGAGCAGTACTTC.

The J gene is TRBJ2-7, the V gene TRBV7-3, with 7 bases fitting TRBD2. Germline V gene lookup returns CDR1 SGHTA and CDR2 FQGTGA. This CDR3 is built from 17 residues. V shed 6 bases, J shed 1 base, and the junction held 15 bases outside the gene matches. The CDR3 loop reads CASRPLSPGRDSYEQYF. The DNA for the CDR3 is TGTGCCAGCAGACCCTTGTCCCCGGGGAGGGATTCCTACGAGCAGTACTTC.

Comments on this clone: This sample also contains other DNA sequences that code for the same CDR3. This chain uses TRBV7-6 with TRBJ2-7, with D possibly being TRBD1 (6 bases). Germline CDR1 and CDR2: SGHVS and FNYEAQ. The germline V and J ends were trimmed by 5 bases and 0 bases, with 17 bases remaining between them. The CDR3 runs 16 residues. The chain's CDR3 is CASSPGGRGFSYEQYF. Written as DNA, the CDR3 is TGTGCCAGCAGCCCGGGTGGCAGGGGATTCTCCTACGAGCAGTACTTC.

This rearrangement joins TRBV6-1 to TRBJ1-5; 9 bases align to TRBD1. V lost 3 bases, J lost 5 bases, and 17 bases stayed unmatched. The CDR3 contains 19 residues. Germline CDR1 is MNHNS and CDR2 is SASEGT. For the CDR3, the DNA is TGTGCCAGCAGTGAGGCCCTCCGTCGGGACAGGGTCGTAGATCAGCCCCAGCATTTT. It encodes CASSEALRRDRVVDQPQHF.

This clone has only one observation. The rearrangement joins TRBV28 to TRBJ1-5, with TRBD1 matching 9 bases. The CDR3 length is 20 residues. Looked up from germline, CDR1 is MDHEN and CDR2 is SYDVKM. J lost 3 bases, V lost 5 bases, and 20 bases had no gene match. DNA for the CDR3: TGTGCCAGCAGTCCCCTAATCCTCAAGGACAGGGGTCCTTTCAATCAGCCCCAGCATTTT. It is translated as CASSPLILKDRGPFNQPQHF. Combining the CDR3 with reference TRBV28 and TRBJ1-5 gives the whole variable domain DVKVTQSSRYLVKRTGEKVFLECVQDMDHENMFWYRQDPGLGLRLIYFSYDVKMKEKGDIPEGYSVSREKKERFSLILESASTNQTSMYLCASSPLILKDRGPFNQPQHFGDGTRLSIL.

This sequence joins TRBV7-9 and TRBJ1-6; TRBD1 agrees at 8 bases. V shed 4 bases and J 6 bases; nucleotides not matched to a gene: 8. This CDR3 is 16 amino acids long. Germline assignment: CDR1 SEHNR and CDR2 FQNEAQ (reference sequence). In DNA form, the CDR3 reads TGTGCCAGCAGCTCCGGGGGGACAGGACCTAATTCACCCCTCCACTTT. The encoded protein is CASSSGGTGPNSPLHF.

The V gene is TRBV15, the J gene TRBJ2-7, with D uncertain. Trimming left V 6 bases short and J 3 bases short, with 18 bases between. In germline, CDR1 is LNHNV, CDR2 YYDKDF (reference sequence). The CDR3 loop spans 15 amino acids. The chain's CDR3 is CATSFDQAFYYEQYF. DNA of the CDR3: TGTGCCACCAGTTTTGACCAAGCGTTTTACTACGAGCAGTACTTC.

V usage is TRBV5-1 and J usage is TRBJ2-1, with D perhaps matching TRBD2 (6 bases). Germline loops: CDR1 SGHRS, CDR2 YFSETQ. The CDR3 consists of 12 residues. Trimming took 3 bases from V and 7 from J, leaving 8 bases between them. The CDR3, as DNA: TGCGCCAGCAGCTCCGCGGGAAATGAGCAGTTCTTC. It translates to CASSSAGNEQFF.

This chain joins TRBV4-3 and TRBJ1-3, with D perhaps TRBD1 (5 bases). This CDR3 contains 16 residues. CDR1 LGHNA and CDR2 YSLEER come from the germline V gene. The V and J ends lost 0 bases and 4 bases respectively, with 13 bases between them. The CDR3 nucleotides read TGCGCCAGCAGCCAAGATTTAGGGGCCAAAGGAAACACCATATATTTT. Encoded protein: CASSQDLGAKGNTIYF.

A note on this clone: Compared with germline, one end of the junction differs, possibly owing to a read error. The V gene is TRBV5-1, the J gene TRBJ2-5; 7 bases are shared with TRBD1. Germline CDR1 reads SGHRS; CDR2 reads YFSETQ. This CDR3 has 14 residues. CDR3 loop: CSSSRTGDPKTQYF. The CDR3 nucleotides read TGCTCCAGCAGCAGAACAGGGGACCCGAAGACCCAGTACTTC.

DNA of the CDR3: TGTGCCAGCTCACCACCCCTCTGGGACAGGATTAACTATGGCTACACCTTC. Translation gives CASSPPLWDRINYGYTF. The genes are TRBV18 and TRBJ1-2; 8 bases agree with TRBD1. Germline V lookup: CDR1 KGHSH, CDR2 LQKENI. V lost 0 bases and J lost 1; bases outside the gene matches: 7. CDR3 length: 17 amino acids.

This chain links TRBV6-1 with TRBJ2-2, with a possible D match to TRBD1 (7 bases). The V end was cut by 11 bases, the J end by 0 bases, with 16 bases between. CDR1 and CDR2 (germline): MNHNS, SASEGT. This CDR3 has 15 residues. The CDR3 sequence: CAGGGGTANTGELFF. DNA of the CDR3: TGTGCCGGAGGGGGCGGGACAGCGAACACCGGGGAGCTGTTTTTT.

The rearrangement links TRBV30 to TRBJ2-7; 11 positions agree with TRBD2. Germline lookup yields CDR1 GTSNPN and CDR2 SVGIG (reference sequence). V dropped 5 bases and J dropped 5; count of bases not matched to a gene: 8. The CDR3 has 14 residues. CDR3 bases: TGTGCCTGGCAAACTAGCGGGAGTGTCAACGAGCAGTACTTC. Amino acid sequence: CAWQTSGSVNEQYF. Variable domain in full (rest from reference TRBV30 and TRBJ2-7): SQTIHQWPATLVQPVGSPLSLECTVEGTSNPNLYWYRQAAGRGLQLLFYSVGIGQISSEVPQNLSASRPQDRQFILSSKKLLLSDSGFYLCAWQTSGSVNEQYFGPGTRLTVT.

This chain connects TRBV7-9 to TRBJ1-3; 9 positions match TRBD1. The CDR3 is made up of 17 amino acids. Losses at the gene ends were 4 bases for V and 0 bases for J; bases not matched to a gene: 7. Germline V lookup: CDR1 SEHNR, CDR2 FQNEAQ (reference sequence). The CDR3 coding sequence is TGTGCCAGCAGCTCGAGGACAGGGGTATCCTCTGGAAACACCATATATTTT. It is translated as CASSSRTGVSSGNTIYF.

The V gene is TRBV28, the J gene TRBJ1-6, with D possibly TRBD1 on 5 matching bases. Germline V gene lookup returns CDR1 MDHEN and CDR2 SYDVKM. The CDR3 is made up of 14 amino acids. V was cut by 3 bases and J by 10 bases, with 13 bases left in between. The CDR3 sequence is CASSLTETNSPLHF. CDR3 sequence (DNA): TGTGCCAGCAGTTTGACAGAAACAAACTCACCCCTCCACTTT.

The chain is built from TRBV27 and TRBJ2-3; 10 bases match TRBD2. Germline CDR1 MNHEY, CDR2 SMNVEV (reference sequence). This CDR3 spans 15 amino acids. V was clipped by 6 bases and J by 2 bases; unmatched bases: 5. The CDR3 coding sequence is TGTGCCAGCAGGTTTAGCGGGGGGATCACAGATACGCAGTATTTT. It yields the protein CASRFSGGITDTQYF.

The chain couples TRBV4-3 to TRBJ2-4; TRBD2 matches at 10 bases. The V and J ends lost 0 bases and 4 bases, in that order; junction bases with no gene match: 6. CDR1 is LGHNA, CDR2 YSLEER, per germline. This CDR3 has 17 residues. The CDR3 loop reads CASSQDRASGGKNIQYF. CDR3 DNA: TGCGCCAGCAGCCAAGATAGAGCTAGCGGGGGAAAAAACATTCAGTACTTC.

The rearrangement links TRBV5-1 to TRBJ1-1; D is unresolved. Trimming cost V 1 base and J 2 bases, with 15 bases left between them. Germline V gene data show CDR1 as SGHRS and CDR2 as YFSETQ. The length of the CDR3 is 16 residues. The CDR3 is CASSLPVIGLNTEAFF. CDR3 in DNA: TGCGCCAGCAGCTTGCCTGTCATCGGGTTAAACACTGAAGCTTTCTTT. Together with reference TRBV5-1 and TRBJ1-1, the CDR3 gives the full variable domain: KAGVTQTPRYLIKTRGQQVTLSCSPISGHRSVSWYQQTPGQGLQFLFEYFSETQRNKGNFPGRFSGRQFSNSRSEMNVSTLELGDSALYLCASSLPVIGLNTEAFFGQGTRLTVV.

The chain uses TRBV15 and TRBJ2-2, with D uncertain. The V and J ends lost 0 bases and 3 bases respectively, with 11 bases between them. The germline V gene has CDR1 LNHNV and CDR2 YYDKDF (reference sequence). The CDR3 runs 16 residues. DNA of the CDR3: TGTGCCACCAGCAGAGATCTGTACAGTGACACCGGGGAGCTGTTTTTT. It yields the protein CATSRDLYSDTGELFF. The full variable domain, its missing parts supplied by reference TRBV15 and TRBJ2-2, is DAMVIQNPRYQVTQFGKPVTLSCSQTLNHNVMYWYQQKSSQAPKLLFHYYDKDFNNEADTPDNFQSRRPNTSFCFLDIRSPGLGDTAMYLCATSRDLYSDTGELFFGEGSRLTVL.

This clone was observed a few times. The V gene is TRBV13, the J gene TRBJ2-1, with TRBD2 matching over 9 bases. Losses at the gene ends were 6 bases for V and 9 bases for J; bases not matched to a gene: 15. The CDR3 sequence is 16 residues long. Germline V gives CDR1 PRHDT, CDR2 FYEKMQ (reference sequence). The CDR3 sequence is CASRLLAGANYGEQFF. The CDR3 DNA sequence: TGTGCCAGCAGACTCTTAGCGGGAGCTAACTACGGTGAGCAGTTCTTC.

In its sample, this clone was seen once. The J gene is TRBJ2-1, the V gene TRBV9; 11 nucleotides line up with TRBD2. V lost 0 bases and J lost 7; bases outside the gene matches: 6. This CDR3 comprises 16 residues. The germline CDR1 and CDR2 sequences are SGDLS and YYNGEE. In nucleotides, the CDR3 is TGTGCCAGCAGCGTAGGTCTGACTAGCGGGATGAATGAGCAGTTCTTC. It specifies CASSVGLTSGMNEQFF. Full variable domain (rest looked up from reference TRBV9 and TRBJ2-1): DSGVTQTPKHLITATGQRVTLRCSPRSGDLSVYWYQQSLDQGLQFLIQYYNGEERAKGNILERFSAQQFPDLHSELNLSSLELGDSALYFCASSVGLTSGMNEQFFGPGTRLTVL.